The text below deals with one TCR beta chain. Generated by immunoSEQ multiplex PCR, the TCRdb table keeps only in-frame clones and is missing some. The sample gives 30,000 or so clones, around 73% of which show up once; around a third is in the top ten. CDR1 is MNHNY, CDR2 SVGAGI, per germline (reference sequence). CDR3 length equals 16 residues. Trimming cost V 3 bases and J 0 bases, with 15 bases left between them. The data were obtained in a study of blood T cell repertoires in COVID-19. Study as a whole: From the United States, Italy and Spain came samples of acute and convalescent COVID-19. T cells, B-cell-depleted T cells, or PBMCs provided the cDNA or gDNA that served as material.

This receptor was obtained from a man aged 80 or over with acute or convalescent COVID-19. Sequences were obtained from peripheral blood. This sequence joins TRBV6-6 and TRBJ2-7; D call uncertain. CDR3 sequence reads: CASSYNPLLSSYEQYF. CDR3 DNA sequence: TGTGCCAGCAGTTATAACCCCCTGCTAAGCTCCTACGAGCAGTACTTC.